This T cell receptor (beta chain) was profiled in a study of identical twins. Study-wide results and limits: Out-of-frame sharing of TCR alpha in monozygotic twins was underestimated by models. Abundant beta clonotypes from cord blood bore fewer insertions; memory repertoires lacked this pattern.

Each cDNA held unique molecular identifiers, and template switching gave it a universal primer site. TCRdb re-derived calls from the 5' RACE reads in MiXCR, one entry per CDR3 protein. Of about 240,000 distinct CDR3 sequences listed, approximately 10% are singletons. Germline CDR1 is MNHEY and CDR2 is SVGAGI. This CDR3 comprises 15 residues. V trimming: 2 bases; J trimming: 4 bases; junction bases outside the gene matches: 4. This clonotype was observed many times. Its antigen is currently unknown. Material for sequencing was memory T cells sorted from blood. The origin of this receptor is a man between 45 and 60 years old in good health. The chain has TRBV6-5 and TRBJ1-1, with 10 bases lining up with TRBD1. The CDR3 DNA reads as TGTGCCAGCAGTTACCGGACAGGGGGAATCACTGAAGCTTTCTTT. It yields the protein CASSYRTGGITEAFF.